This T cell receptor (beta chain) was captured by sequencing in a study of blood T cell repertoires in COVID-19. Study summary: The United States, Italy and Spain provided the acute and convalescent COVID-19 samples. Sources were T cells, B-cell-depleted T cells, or PBMCs; the material itself was cDNA or gDNA.

J gave up 2 bases and V 2 bases, and 3 bases lay outside the gene matches. The CDR3 extends over 15 amino acids. CDR1 SGHTA and CDR2 FQGTGA come from the germline V gene. How the authors handled the data: Estimated nucleated cell counts came from reference gene primer amplification. The repertoire was sequenced with immunoSEQ multiplex PCR; TCRdb's copy has only in-frame clones and lacks some. V and J calls and clone size are as listed in that table; D and trimming were resolved from the DNA. The profile shows more than 90,000 clones, approximately 80% of them singletons. The clonotype was recovered from a man in his 70s with acute or convalescent COVID-19. The chain carries TRBV7-3 and TRBJ2-1; 7 positions match TRBD1. The sequenced sample was peripheral blood. This CDR3 reads CASSLVQGTYNEQFF. CDR3 coding DNA: TGTGCCAGCAGCTTAGTACAGGGGACCTACAATGAGCAGTTCTTC. Looking up the rest from reference TRBV7-3 and TRBJ2-1 gives the full variable domain: GAGVSQTPSNKVTEKGKYVELRCDPISGHTALYWYRQSLGQGPEFLIYFQGTGAADDSGLPNDRFFAVRPEGSVSTLKIQRTERGDSAVYLCASSLVQGTYNEQFFGPGTRLTVL.